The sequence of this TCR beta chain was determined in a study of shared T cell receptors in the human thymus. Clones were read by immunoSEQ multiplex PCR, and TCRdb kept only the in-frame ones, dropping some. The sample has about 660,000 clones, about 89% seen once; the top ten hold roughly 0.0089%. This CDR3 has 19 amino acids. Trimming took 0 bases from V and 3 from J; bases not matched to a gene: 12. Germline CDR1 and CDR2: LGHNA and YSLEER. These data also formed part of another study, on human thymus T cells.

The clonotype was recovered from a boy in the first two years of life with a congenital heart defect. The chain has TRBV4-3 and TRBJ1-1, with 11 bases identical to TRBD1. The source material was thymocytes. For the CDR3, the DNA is TGCGCCAGCAGCCAAGATAGAGGACAGGGGGCGCATGAGGACACTGAAGCTTTCTTT. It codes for CASSQDRGQGAHEDTEAFF.